These T cell receptor beta chains were read from a single sample in a study of OX40 agonist ivuxolimab in advanced cancers. Here immunoSEQ multiplex PCR was the method, and the copy in TCRdb shows in-frame clones only, minus some. This sample has 39,000 or so clones, with about 83% found just once. This sample comprised CD4+ or CD8+ T cells sorted from blood, obtained in a trial of the OX40 agonist ivuxolimab. These receptors all stem from an adult with an advanced solid tumor such as melanoma, head and neck, liver or kidney cancer. The CDR3 runs from the conserved cysteine through the conserved F or W. The order of the fields is J gene, V gene, clone size, D gene, CDR3 DNA, CDR3 protein. A D gene is named only where the DNA matches it firmly. For some rows the clone size is stated as once, few or many, or as a class when expanded; others skip it.

TRBJ2-7 | TRBV7-6 | - | TRBD1 | TGTGCCAGCAGTTTTACTCGACCGGGACAGGGCGTCCACGAGCAGTACTTC | CASSFTRPGQGVHEQYF
TRBJ1-1 | TRBV10-1 | - | - | TGCGCCAGCTCCGGGGGGGATAGGGCTGAAGCTTTCTTT | CASSGGDRAEAFF
TRBJ1-5 | TRBV18 | - | - | TGTGCCAGCTCACCCCAGGGATTAAATCAGCCCCAGCATTTT | CASSPQGLNQPQHF
TRBJ1-2 | TRBV2 | - | - | TGTGCCAGCAGCGACCTCGGCCCCGACTGGGAAATGAGGAGAAACTATGGCTACACCTTC | CASSDLGPDWEMRRNYGYTF
TRBJ1-2 | TRBV6-4 | - | TRBD1 | TGTGCCAGCAGTGACTCATCCCCAGGGGGCGTGGGCTACACCTTC | CASSDSSPGGVGYTF
TRBJ1-2 | TRBV6-1 | - | TRBD1 | TGTGCCAGCAGTGGACCGGGACAGGGGGGGTCTAACTATGGCTACACCTTC | CASSGPGQGGSNYGYTF
TRBJ1-2 | TRBV7-9 | few | - | TGTGCCAGCAGCTTAGGGGGCGATGGCTACACCTTC | CASSLGGDGYTF
TRBJ1-3 | TRBV4-1 | - | - | TGCGCCAGCAGCCGACAGGTCGGGACGTCTGGAAACACCATATATTTT | CASSRQVGTSGNTIYF
TRBJ2-5 | TRBV6-6 | once | TRBD2 | TGTGCCAGCAGCGTCCGGGGGCGGGGGGGCCGAGACCAGTACTTC | CASSVRGRGGRDQYF
TRBJ2-7 | TRBV6-5 | - | TRBD1 | TGTGCCAGCGACAGGGACTACGAGCAGTACTTC | CASDRDYEQYF
TRBJ2-1 | TRBV15 | - | TRBD2 | TGTGCCACCAGCAGAGATCTCGGGAGGGTAAATGAGCAGTTCTTC | CATSRDLGRVNEQFF
TRBJ1-1 | TRBV30 | - | - | TGTGCCTGGAGTCTGGCAGGGGACCCGAACACTGAAGCTTTCTTT | CAWSLAGDPNTEAFF
TRBJ2-7 | TRBV6-1 | - | - | TGTGCCAGCAGACCTGGACAGGGAGGGTCCGCCGAGCAGTACTTC | CASRPGQGGSAEQYF
TRBJ2-1 | TRBV9 | once | - | TGTGCCAGCAGCGCGGACAATGAGCAGTTCTTC | CASSADNEQFF
TRBJ1-5 | TRBV2 | - | - | TGTGCCAGCACCAGGGGTGGGCAGCCCCAGCATTTT | CASTRGGQPQHF
TRBJ1-1 | TRBV2 | once | TRBD1 | TGTGCCAGCACGGACAGGATGAACACTGAAGCTTTCTTT | CASTDRMNTEAFF
TRBJ2-2 | TRBV12-5 | - | TRBD1 | TGTGCTAGTGGCCTACAGGGGGCGAACACCGGGGAGCTGTTTTTT | CASGLQGANTGELFF
TRBJ1-5 | TRBV19 | - | - | TGTGCCAGTAGTCTACAACAGGGTACGAATCAGCCCCAGCATTTT | CASSLQQGTNQPQHF
TRBJ2-1 | TRBV4-1 | - | TRBD1 | TGCGCCAGCAGCCGCACTAACGCAGGGGGACGGGGTGAGCAGTTCTTC | CASSRTNAGGRGEQFF
TRBJ1-2 | TRBV7-2 | once | - | TGTGCCAGCAGCTTAGTGAGGCAGGGTGGCTACACCTTC | CASSLVRQGGYTF
TRBJ1-2 | TRBV19 | - | - | TGTGCCAGTAGTATCACAGGGACCTATGGCTACACCTTC | CASSITGTYGYTF
TRBJ2-5 | TRBV6-1 | - | - | TGTGCCAGCTGGAGGATACAAGAGACCCAGTACTTC | CASWRIQETQYF
TRBJ2-5 | TRBV4-1 | - | - | TGCGCCAGCAGCCAAGTTCAGGGACGCCTCCAAGAGACCCAGTACTTC | CASSQVQGRLQETQYF
TRBJ2-2 | TRBV5-1 | once | - | TGCGCCAGCAGCGGGGCGGGGCTGAACACCGGGGAGCTGTTTTTT | CASSGAGLNTGELFF
TRBJ2-2 | TRBV29-1 | - | - | TGCAGCGTTGTAGGAGCCGGGGAGCTGTTTTTT | CSVVGAGELFF
TRBJ2-5 | TRBV25-1 | - | - | TGTGCCAGCAGTGAATATGGTGGGGAGACCCAGTACTTC | CASSEYGGETQYF
TRBJ1-5 | TRBV4-2 | - | - | TGTGCCAGCAGCCAAGGTCTAACCAATCAGCCCCAGCATTTT | CASSQGLTNQPQHF
TRBJ1-5 | TRBV2 | once | - | TGTGCCAGCAGTGACAGGGAGAGCAATCAGCCCCAGCATTTT | CASSDRESNQPQHF
TRBJ1-6 | TRBV21-1 | - | - | TGTGCCAGCAGCAACGAACAGGGACAGGGTTCACCCCTCCACTTT | CASSNEQGQGSPLHF
TRBJ1-1 | TRBV19 | - | - | TGTGCCAGTAGTATCTTGGGAAACACTGAAGCTTTCTTT | CASSILGNTEAFF
TRBJ2-1 | TRBV19 | - | - | TGTGCCAGTATCCTAGTTGCGGGGACCTACAATGAGCAGTTCTTC | CASILVAGTYNEQFF
TRBJ2-1 | TRBV5-1 | once | TRBD2 | TGCGCCAGCAGCTTGGCGGGGGGACTCTCCTACAATGAGCAGTTCTTC | CASSLAGGLSYNEQFF
TRBJ1-5 | TRBV19 | - | - | TGTGCCGTCTCCTGGGGCAATCAGCCCCAGCATTTT | CAVSWGNQPQHF
TRBJ2-7 | TRBV6-5 | - | - | TGTGCCAGCAGCTCCGGCTCCTACGAGCAGTACTTC | CASSSGSYEQYF
TRBJ1-1 | TRBV11-2 | - | TRBD1 | TGTGCCAGCAGGAAATCTCCGGGACAGGCTACTGAAGCTTTCTTT | CASRKSPGQATEAFF
TRBJ1-1 | TRBV7-3 | - | - | TGTGCCAGCAGCTTAGGGGGGGCGGACACTGAAGCTTTCTTT | CASSLGGADTEAFF
TRBJ2-7 | TRBV20-1 | once | - | TGCAGTGCGGGACAAGGGCTCGAGCAGTACTTC | CSAGQGLEQYF
TRBJ2-1 | TRBV4-2 | - | - | TGTGCCAGCAGCCAAGGTGGCGGGGGCTTGAGCTCCTACAATGAGCAGTTCTTC | CASSQGGGGLSSYNEQFF
TRBJ1-2 | TRBV4-1 | - | TRBD1 | TGCGCCAGCTCTCAACAGGGGAACTATGGCTACACCTTC | CASSQQGNYGYTF
TRBJ1-4 | TRBV6-1 | - | TRBD1 | TGTGCCAGCAGTGACCCGACAGGGGGGATTGAAAAACTGTTTTTT | CASSDPTGGIEKLFF